This TCR beta chain was obtained from a study of early T cells in non-severe SARS-CoV-2 infection. Researchers attached unique molecular identifiers to individual cDNA molecules. Using its own MiXCR run on the 5' RACE reads, TCRdb lists one record per CDR3 protein. There are roughly 16,000 distinct CDR3 sequences in the sample; 5% occur only once, and over 5% lies in the top ten. This CDR3 region has 13 residues. CDR1 LNHDA and CDR2 SQIVND come from the germline V gene (reference sequence). V lost 8 bases and J lost 6, with 14 bases in between. This clonotype occurred many times. Its cognate antigen is unknown. Findings and caveats of the study: Anti-spike CD8 specificities were favored by VDJdb matching, whose results missed private and CD4 specificities.

The chain joins TRBV19 to TRBJ2-1; a possible D gene is TRBD2 (6 bases). The sequenced material came from whole blood. The source of this sequence is an adult who was a healthcare worker with PCR-confirmed SARS-CoV-2 infection or an uninfected control (not recorded which). CDR3: CASSSGPINEQFF. CDR3 nucleotide sequence: TGTGCCAGTTCCAGCGGGCCGATCAATGAGCAGTTCTTC.